Sequencing of this T cell receptor (beta chain) was carried out in a study of T cell repertoires in cytomegalovirus infection. Study-wide findings and caveats: Public TCR beta family frequency separated CMV-and-HLA carriers, including in an independent cohort. Clonotype analysis showed dominance of the ex vivo response by HLA-C-restricted CMV-specific TCR beta clonotypes.

Trimming cost V 0 bases and J 6 bases, with 10 bases left between them. Looked up from germline, CDR1 is MNHEY and CDR2 is SMNVEV (reference sequence). This CDR3 is built from 14 residues. TCRdb reanalysed the reads using MiXCR and keeps one entry per CDR3 protein. The table shows 900,000 to 950,000 distinct CDR3 sequences, with around 31% occurring only once. Worth noting for this clonotype: Its antigen is still unknown.

The sample in question was cultured CD8+ T cells from PBMCs, obtained from culture after CMV antigen stimulation. The sequence was collected from a human donor in good health (CMV status not recorded). Some clones in this sample may be carry-over from other donors' samples. V and J are TRBV27 and TRBJ2-3, with D possibly being TRBD2 (5 bases). DNA for the CDR3: TGTGCCAGCAGTTTATCGACGGGGTGGGATACGCAGTATTTT. It encodes CASSLSTGWDTQYF.